These 26 T cell receptor beta chains originate from one sample sequenced in a study of blood T cell repertoires in COVID-19. The table came from immunoSEQ multiplex PCR; TCRdb's copy has only in-frame clones and leaves some out. The sample comprises around 380,000 clones, roughly four fifths of which are singletons, and 1.1% rests with the top ten. Sequenced: peripheral blood. These receptors were obtained from a human donor with acute or convalescent COVID-19. The donor label of this sample is uncertain.

The chain recombines TRBV2 with TRBJ1-4, with TRBD1 matching over 7 bases. The CDR3 contains 16 residues. V trimming: 4 bases; J trimming: 1 base; junction bases outside the gene matches: 6. Germline-derived CDR1 and CDR2 are SNHLY and FYNNEI. The CDR3 DNA is TGTGCCAGCAGTGTACACAGGGGACTAACTAATGAAAAACTGTTTTTT. Translation: CASSVHRGLTNEKLFF.

The chain combines TRBV7-8 with TRBJ1-4, with D possibly matching TRBD1 (5 bases). The germline V gene has CDR1 SGHVS and CDR2 FQNEAQ. The CDR3 spans 17 residues. The germline V and J ends were trimmed by 3 bases and 2 bases, with 16 bases remaining between them. The CDR3 nucleotides are TGTGCCAGCAGCTTGCGATTAGGGACTAGGACTAATGAAAAACTGTTTTTT. Protein product: CASSLRLGTRTNEKLFF.

V gene TRBV6-5 combines with J gene TRBJ2-7; D perhaps matches TRBD2 (5 bases). This CDR3 is 15 amino acids long. V lost 4 bases and J 7 bases, leaving 20 bases between the germline ends. Germline CDR1 reads MNHEY; CDR2 reads SVGAGI. The CDR3 loop is CASSSLARSLGEQYF. The CDR3 coding sequence is TGTGCCAGCAGTTCCTTGGCCAGGTCACTAGGGGAGCAGTACTTC.

This clone came up once. This chain links TRBV3-1 (or the pseudogene TRBV3-2) with TRBJ2-1; 7 bases line up with TRBD1. The germline CDR1 and CDR2 sequences are LGHDT and YNNKEL (reference sequence). V dropped 4 bases and J dropped 3; count of bases not matched to a gene: 6. The CDR3 runs to 15 residues. The CDR3 protein is CASSPPGQRYNEQFF. DNA for the CDR3: TGTGCCAGCAGCCCGCCGGGACAGCGCTACAATGAGCAGTTCTTC.

The V call is TRBV28, the J call TRBJ1-6; D is ambiguous. The germline gives CDR1 MDHEN, CDR2 SYDVKM. V gave up 7 bases and J gave up 12 bases, with 13 bases separating them. The CDR3 has 12 amino acids. The CDR3 DNA is TGTGCCAGCACCAGGAACCCCCGACCCCTCCACTTT. Encoded protein: CASTRNPRPLHF.

This CDR3 is CASSSTGTATLATQYF. The DNA for the CDR3 is TGTGCCAGCAGTTCAACCGGGACAGCCACTCTTGCTACGCAGTATTTT. This chain joins TRBV28 and TRBJ2-3, with 7 bases identical to TRBD1. Looked up from germline, CDR1 is MDHEN and CDR2 is SYDVKM. The junction had 15 bases not matched to a gene; V was cut back by 4 bases and J by 8 bases. The CDR3 runs to 16 residues.

The rearrangement uses TRBV3-1 (or the pseudogene TRBV3-2) and TRBJ1-1; 10 bases fit TRBD1. Germline V lookup: CDR1 LGHDT, CDR2 YNNKEL (reference sequence). CDR3 length: 14 residues. V was clipped by 4 bases and J by 6 bases; unmatched bases: 5. This CDR3 is CASSLRDRGSEAFF. The CDR3, as DNA: TGTGCCAGCAGCCTCCGGGACAGGGGCTCTGAAGCTTTCTTT.

The gene calls are TRBV21-1 and TRBJ2-7; the table calls TRBD2, which could not be checked here. TRBV21-1 constitutes a pseudogene. The CDR3 covers 13 residues. The CDR3 loop reads CASSKTSAYEQYF. The CDR3 DNA sequence: TGTGCCAGCAGCAAAACTAGCGCCTACGAGCAGTACTTC.

Here the CDR3 DNA reads TGTGCCAGCAGTACAGGGGATAATTCACCCCTCCACTTT. Residues: CASSTGDNSPLHF. The rearrangement joins TRBV6-4 to TRBJ1-6, with 7 positions matching TRBD1. This CDR3 spans 13 amino acids. CDR1 is MRHNA and CDR2 is SNTAGT in the germline V gene. Germline trimming cut 5 bases from V and 5 bases from J; bases unmatched to any gene: 0.

On this clone: At the DNA level, this CDR3 is encoded by other sequences in the same sample as well. The genes are TRBV6-5 and TRBJ1-5; unclear D gene. The V gene's germline CDR1 is MNHEY and CDR2 SVGAGI. The CDR3 loop spans 15 amino acids. V lost 2 bases, J lost 2 bases, and 10 bases lay in between. CDR3 sequence (DNA): TGTGCCAGCAGTTACGATAGTCGGGGCAATCAGCCCCAGCATTTT. As protein: CASSYDSRGNQPQHF.

V gene TRBV29-1 combines with J gene TRBJ1-2; D not certain. V was pared by 1 base and J by 0 bases, with 6 bases between. Looked up from germline, CDR1 is SQVTM and CDR2 is ANQGSEA. This CDR3 region has 13 residues. The CDR3 spells CSVEGAANYGYTF. As DNA, the CDR3 is TGCAGCGTTGAAGGGGCAGCTAACTATGGCTACACCTTC. Full variable domain (outside the CDR3, taken from reference TRBV29-1 and TRBJ1-2): SAVISQKPSRDICQRGTSLTIQCQVDSQVTMMFWYRQQPGQSLTLIATANQGSEATYESGFVIDKFPISRPNLTFSTLTVSNMSPEDSSIYLCSVEGAANYGYTFGSGTRLTVV.

The chain carries TRBV18 and TRBJ2-4; 8 bases align to TRBD1. This CDR3 spans 17 amino acids. J lost 0 bases, V lost 5 bases, and 9 bases had no gene match. Germline V gives CDR1 KGHSH, CDR2 LQKENI. The chain's CDR3 is CASSDRQGSLAKNIQYF. The CDR3 region has the DNA TGTGCCAGCTCAGACCGACAGGGGAGCCTAGCCAAAAACATTCAGTACTTC.

This sequence joins TRBV28 and TRBJ1-2, with no clear D. The CDR3 consists of 11 residues. The V gene lost 6 bases and the J gene lost 10 bases, with 12 bases spanning the gap. CDR1 and CDR2 from the germline V gene are MDHEN and SYDVKM. DNA of the CDR3: TGTGCCAGCAGCGACCGGGTTTCCTACACCTTC. Translating gives CASSDRVSYTF.

V and J are TRBV4-2 and TRBJ1-4; TRBD1 matches 8 bases. This CDR3 spans 18 amino acids. CDR1 is LGHNA, CDR2 YNFKEQ, per germline. V lost 1 base to trimming and J lost 7 bases; unmatched junction nucleotides: 14. CDR3 in DNA: TGTGCCAGCAGCCAAGGGATGGTTGGGAACAGGGGGAGTGAAAAACTGTTTTTT. Its protein is CASSQGMVGNRGSEKLFF.

The count of this clone is one. Other DNA sequences in the same sample also yield this CDR3. This chain links TRBV5-4 with TRBJ2-7; TRBD1 matches 7 bases. V lost 4 bases to trimming and J lost 0 bases; unmatched junction nucleotides: 7. The CDR3 totals 15 residues. Germline V gene lookup returns CDR1 SGHNT and CDR2 YYREEE (reference sequence). The CDR3 sequence is CASSGGQVSSYEQYF. CDR3 bases: TGTGCCAGCAGCGGCGGACAGGTTAGCTCCTACGAGCAGTACTTC. Full variable domain (outside the CDR3, taken from reference TRBV5-4 and TRBJ2-7): ETGVTQSPTHLIKTRGQQVTLRCSSQSGHNTVSWYQQALGQGPQFIFQYYREEENGRGNFPPRFSGLQFPNYSSELNVNALELDDSALYLCASSGGQVSSYEQYFGPGTRLTVT.

J is TRBJ1-3 and V is TRBV5-5; TRBD1 might be the D (5 bases). CDR1 is SGHKS and CDR2 is YYEKEE in the germline V gene (reference sequence). Deletions cut 4 bases from V and 4 bases from J, with 21 bases between. This CDR3 comprises 17 residues. CDR3 loop: CASSQSGGDFRGNTIYF. The CDR3 coding sequence is TGTGCCAGCAGCCAGTCCGGGGGGGACTTCAGGGGAAACACCATATATTTT.

The chain links TRBV7-8 to TRBJ1-2, with 11 bases lining up with TRBD1. Germline V gene sequence: CDR1 SGHVS, CDR2 FQNEAQ. CDR3 length: 15 residues. Trimming cost V 5 bases and J 8 bases; bases outside gene matches: 10. The CDR3 region has the DNA TGTGCCAGCAGCATAGGGACAGGGGGGACCGGGGGCTACACCTTC. Amino acids: CASSIGTGGTGGYTF.

The chain employs TRBV11-2 and TRBJ2-7, with 7 nucleotides matching TRBD1. The CDR3 is made up of 15 amino acids. Germline V gene lookup returns CDR1 SGHAT and CDR2 FQNNGV. The V segment lost 0 bases and the J segment 2 bases; nucleotides outside the gene matches: 4. DNA of the CDR3: TGTGCCAGCAGCTTAGACCCGGGACAGACCTACGAGCAGTACTTC. It codes for CASSLDPGQTYEQYF.

The chain combines TRBV9 with TRBJ2-5; 13 bases are shared with TRBD2. Germline trimming cut 4 bases from V and 3 bases from J; bases unmatched to any gene: 15. The CDR3 sequence is 19 residues long. CDR1 and CDR2 (germline): SGDLS, YYNGEE. The CDR3 bases are TGTGCCAGCAGCCCTCGAGCGACTAGCGGGAGGACTCCCGAAGAGACCCAGTACTTC. Translated: CASSPRATSGRTPEETQYF.

V and J are TRBV19 and TRBJ1-2, with D maybe TRBD1 (6 bases). CDR1 is LNHDA, CDR2 SQIVND, per germline (reference sequence). V was trimmed by 6 bases and J by 8 bases, leaving 16 bases between them. This CDR3 is built from 13 residues. In nucleotides, the CDR3 is TGTGCCAGTAGGGTTACAGGGTCAGGCGGCTACACCTTC. Translated, it gives CASRVTGSGGYTF.

This clone was detected a few times. The rearrangement links TRBV4-2 to TRBJ2-3; D is unclear. Per germline, CDR1 LGHNA and CDR2 YNFKEQ. The V gene lost 2 bases and the J gene lost 4 bases, with 7 bases spanning the gap. The CDR3 has 13 residues. This CDR3 is CASSQNNPDTQYF. The CDR3 DNA reads TGTGCCAGCAGCCAAAACAACCCAGATACGCAGTATTTT.

The chain employs TRBV6-5 and TRBJ1-1; TRBD1 matches at 9 bases. The ends lost 5 bases at V and 7 bases at J; junction bases unmatched: 8. The germline V gene has CDR1 MNHEY and CDR2 SVGAGI. CDR3 size: 14 residues. The DNA for the CDR3 is TGTGCCAGCAGTCGGACAGGGGAAGTGGGTGAAGCTTTCTTT. It encodes CASSRTGEVGEAFF.

This rearrangement joins TRBV5-1 to TRBJ2-3, with 7 bases matching TRBD2. V shed 4 bases and J 4 bases; nucleotides not matched to a gene: 9. Per the germline V gene, CDR1 is SGHRS and CDR2 is YFSETQ. The CDR3 sequence is 15 residues long. CDR3 amino acids: CASSEGLPSPDTQYF. The CDR3 DNA sequence: TGCGCCAGCAGCGAGGGACTACCCTCCCCAGATACGCAGTATTTT.

This chain joins TRBV19 and TRBJ2-1; 7 bases agree with TRBD2. CDR1 is LNHDA and CDR2 is SQIVND in the germline V gene (reference sequence). V shed 6 bases, J shed 9 bases, and the junction held 14 bases outside the gene matches. This CDR3 is built from 15 residues. The CDR3 DNA reads as TGTGCCAGTAGCCTCTTTGGCGGGGGTACGAGTGAGCAGTTCTTC. Its protein is CASSLFGGGTSEQFF.

The V gene is TRBV14, the J gene TRBJ2-6; perhaps TRBD2 as D (6 bases). CDR1 and CDR2 (germline): SGHDN, FVKESK. The CDR3 sequence is 15 residues long. V was clipped by 4 bases and J by 2 bases, with 9 bases between them. The CDR3 loop reads CASSRAGTGANVLTF. The CDR3 coding sequence is TGTGCCAGCAGCCGGGCGGGAACTGGGGCCAACGTCCTGACTTTC.

This clone was seen just once. The rearrangement links TRBV12-3 or TRBV12-4 to TRBJ2-1, with D hard to call. The V end was cut by 1 base, the J end by 9 bases, with 7 bases between. This CDR3 has 12 residues. CDR3 sequence (DNA): TGTGCCAGCAGTTTAGGTCGCGCTGAGCAGTTCTTC. Its translation: CASSLGRAEQFF.